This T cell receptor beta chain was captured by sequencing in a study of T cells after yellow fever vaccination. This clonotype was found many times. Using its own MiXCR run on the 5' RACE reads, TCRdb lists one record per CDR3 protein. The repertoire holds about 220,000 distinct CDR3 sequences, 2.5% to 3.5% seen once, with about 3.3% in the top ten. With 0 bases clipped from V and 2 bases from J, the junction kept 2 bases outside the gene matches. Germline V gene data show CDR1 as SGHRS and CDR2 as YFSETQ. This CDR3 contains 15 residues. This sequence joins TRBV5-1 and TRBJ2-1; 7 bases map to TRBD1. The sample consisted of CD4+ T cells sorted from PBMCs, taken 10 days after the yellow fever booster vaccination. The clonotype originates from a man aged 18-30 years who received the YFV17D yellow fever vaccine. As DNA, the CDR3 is TGCGCCAGCAGCTTGGAGACAGGGACCTACAATGAGCAGTTCTTC. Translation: CASSLETGTYNEQFF.